One sample yielded the 15 T cell receptor beta chains listed below, sequenced in a study of cytomegalovirus exposure and HLA in healthy donors. The PCR employed 60 Vbeta primers together with 13 Jbeta primers. The method was immunoSEQ multiplex PCR; TCRdb's version includes in-frame clones alone and lacks a portion of them. The data show 150,000 to 200,000 clones, with roughly 86% seen just once and roughly 1.9% held by the top ten. Sequenced sample: PBMCs. Every receptor here comes from a woman aged 18-30 years in good health and CMV-seronegative.

The chain joins TRBV11-2 to TRBJ1-4; 8 nucleotides match TRBD1. The CDR3 extends over 15 amino acids. CDR1 and CDR2 from the germline V gene are SGHAT and FQNNGV. V was pared by 1 base and J by 5 bases, with 3 bases of the junction left unmatched. CDR3 residues: CASSLGAGGNEKLFF. CDR3 DNA: TGTGCCAGCAGCTTAGGGGCAGGGGGCAATGAAAAACTGTTTTTT.

The rearrangement joins TRBV7-2 to TRBJ2-5; maybe TRBD2 (5 bases). Germline V lookup: CDR1 SGHTA, CDR2 FQGNSA. V lost 3 bases and J 5 bases, leaving 10 bases between the germline ends. The CDR3 length is 13 residues. The CDR3 DNA follows: TGTGCCAGCAGCTTTTCCTCGGGGGAGACCCAGTACTTC. As protein: CASSFSSGETQYF.

This rearrangement joins TRBV19 to TRBJ2-4, with 9 positions matching TRBD1. CDR3 length equals 15 residues. V trimming: 2 bases; J trimming: 7 bases; junction bases outside the gene matches: 6. CDR1 and CDR2 (germline): LNHDA, SQIVND (reference sequence). The CDR3, as DNA: TGTGCCAGTAGTATACAGGGGACAGGGCAGAACATTCAGTACTTC. It translates to CASSIQGTGQNIQYF.

A note on this clone: Germline is not matched at one junction end, which may reflect a read error. V usage is TRBV29-1 and J usage is TRBJ2-3; 7 bases fit TRBD2. The CDR3 has 12 amino acids. CDR1 is SQVTM and CDR2 is ANQGSEA in the germline V gene. CDR3 in amino acids: CSVEDGVAGHHF. In nucleotides, the CDR3 is TGCAGCGTTGAAGATGGAGTAGCGGGTCACCATTTT.

The chain couples TRBV28 to TRBJ2-3; 7 positions agree with TRBD2. With V trimmed by 8 bases and J by 1 base, 12 bases remained unmatched. This CDR3 region has 16 residues. The V gene's germline CDR1 is MDHEN and CDR2 SYDVKM. In DNA form, the CDR3 reads TGTGCCAGCTCCCCCCCTACGGGAGGAGGCACAGATACGCAGTATTTT. It specifies CASSPPTGGGTDTQYF. Supplemented by reference TRBV28 and TRBJ2-3, the full variable domain reads DVKVTQSSRYLVKRTGEKVFLECVQDMDHENMFWYRQDPGLGLRLIYFSYDVKMKEKGDIPEGYSVSREKKERFSLILESASTNQTSMYLCASSPPTGGGTDTQYFGPGTRLTVL.

The V call is TRBV7-2, the J call TRBJ2-7; weak D call: TRBD1 (5 bases). The CDR3 spans 14 residues. Deletions cut 5 bases from V and 3 bases from J, with 14 bases between. Germline V gene data show CDR1 as SGHTA and CDR2 as FQGNSA. CDR3 in DNA: TGTGCCAGCAGCCTAACGCAGGGTATCTACGAGCAGTACTTC. It encodes CASSLTQGIYEQYF.

In this sample, this clone turned up once. This chain links TRBV2 with TRBJ1-6, with D possibly TRBD1 on 6 matching bases. Trimming cost V 1 base and J 10 bases, with 14 bases left between them. Germline-derived CDR1 and CDR2 are SNHLY and FYNNEI. CDR3 length: 15 amino acids. CDR3 nucleotides: TGTGCCAGCAGTGAAGACAGGGTGGCACGATCACCCCTCCACTTT. This sequence encodes CASSEDRVARSPLHF.

The rearrangement joins TRBV6-5 to TRBJ1-2; 8 bases match TRBD1. The V segment lost 2 bases and the J segment 4 bases; nucleotides outside the gene matches: 0. This CDR3 region has 13 residues. The V gene's germline CDR1 is MNHEY and CDR2 SVGAGI. The CDR3 is CASSYDRGYGYTF. The CDR3 coding sequence is TGTGCCAGCAGTTACGACAGGGGCTATGGCTACACCTTC.

This clone has a single count. This sequence joins TRBV11-2 and TRBJ2-1, with 8 bases identical to TRBD1. After removal of 4 bases from V and 2 bases from J, the junction contained 7 bases not matched to a gene. The germline CDR1 and CDR2 sequences are SGHAT and FQNNGV. The CDR3 runs to 16 residues. The CDR3: CASSSSDRGPYNEQFF. CDR3 DNA sequence: TGTGCCAGCAGCTCCTCCGACAGGGGCCCCTACAATGAGCAGTTCTTC.

The V gene is TRBV29-1, the J gene TRBJ1-1; maybe TRBD1 (5 bases). CDR1 and CDR2 from the germline V gene are SQVTM and ANQGSEA. Trimming removed 7 bases from V and 4 bases from J, with 16 bases in between. The CDR3 covers 13 residues. The CDR3 bases are TGCAGCGCCCACGGGGGAGGCGGCACTGAAGCTTTCTTT. Translated: CSAHGGGGTEAFF.

The V and J genes are TRBV18 and TRBJ2-7; 8 positions match TRBD1. Germline values: CDR1 KGHSH, CDR2 LQKENI. This CDR3 is built from 13 residues. J was trimmed by 4 bases and V by 3 bases; bases with no gene match: 2. CDR3 amino acids: CASSPDRVYEQYF. CDR3 sequence (DNA): TGTGCCAGCTCACCGGACAGGGTTTACGAGCAGTACTTC.

The V call is TRBV27, the J call TRBJ2-7, with TRBD2 matching 8 bases. In germline, CDR1 is MNHEY, CDR2 SMNVEV (reference sequence). The J segment lost 2 bases and the V segment lost 4 bases, leaving 25 bases of the junction unmatched. CDR3 size: 21 residues. The CDR3 region has the DNA TGTGCCAGCAGTTCATCCCTCTTCGCGAACAGCGGGAGACCACTTCCCTACGAGCAGTACTTC. Its protein is CASSSSLFANSGRPLPYEQYF.

This clone occurred once. The gene calls are TRBV4-2 and TRBJ2-2; 13 nucleotides line up with TRBD2. Germline trimming cut 5 bases from V and 7 bases from J; bases unmatched to any gene: 4. The CDR3 consists of 15 residues. Germline loops: CDR1 LGHNA, CDR2 YNFKEQ. The CDR3 is CASSTSGGGVGELFF. CDR3 nucleotides: TGTGCCAGCAGCACTAGCGGGGGGGGCGTCGGGGAGCTGTTTTTT.

This chain connects TRBV19 to TRBJ1-1; 7 nucleotides agree with TRBD1. CDR3 length equals 14 residues. Germline V CDR1 and CDR2: LNHDA, SQIVND (reference sequence). V trimming: 5 bases; J trimming: 4 bases; junction bases outside the gene matches: 7. This chain's CDR3 is CASSQRQGPTEAFF. The CDR3 bases are TGTGCCAGTAGTCAACGACAGGGACCCACTGAAGCTTTCTTT.

The V gene is TRBV4-3, the J gene TRBJ2-5, with 7 positions matching TRBD2. From germline, CDR1 is LGHNA and CDR2 YSLEER. The CDR3 extends over 14 amino acids. V shed 4 bases, J shed 4 bases, and the junction held 6 bases outside the gene matches. The CDR3 nucleotides read TGCGCCAGCAGCCCCAGACTAGCAGGAGAGACCCAGTACTTC. It translates to CASSPRLAGETQYF.